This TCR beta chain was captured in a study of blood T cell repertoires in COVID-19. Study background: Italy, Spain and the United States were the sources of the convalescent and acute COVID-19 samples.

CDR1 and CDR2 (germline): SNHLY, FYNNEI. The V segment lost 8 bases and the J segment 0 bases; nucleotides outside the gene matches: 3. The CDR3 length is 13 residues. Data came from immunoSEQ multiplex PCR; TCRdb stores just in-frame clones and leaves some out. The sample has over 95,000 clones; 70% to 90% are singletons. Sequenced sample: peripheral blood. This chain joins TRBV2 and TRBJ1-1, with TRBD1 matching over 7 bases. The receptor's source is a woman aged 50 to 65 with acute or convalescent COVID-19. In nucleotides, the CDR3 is TGTGCCAGCGGGGGACAGATGAACACTGAAGCTTTCTTT. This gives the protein CASGGQMNTEAFF.